This T cell receptor beta chain derives from a study of T cell repertoires in MIS-A myocarditis. Assay: immunoSEQ multiplex PCR; the TCRdb copy retains only in-frame clones and omits some. This sample yields 15,000 or so clones, of which 74% are seen a single time; around 60% belongs to the top ten. This clone was seen once. This CDR3 has 13 residues. The V gene lost 1 base and the J gene lost 7 bases, with 8 bases spanning the gap. CDR1 SNHLY and CDR2 FYNNEI come from the germline V gene. The receptor was derived from a man aged 18 to 30 with fulminant myocarditis from multisystem inflammatory syndrome in adults (MIS-A) after COVID-19. Material: left ventricle heart tissue obtained at autopsy. The chain employs TRBV2 and TRBJ1-5; D uncertain. DNA for the CDR3: TGTGCCAGCAGTGAAGGGGCGAGACAGCCCCAGCATTTT. Its translation is CASSEGARQPQHF.